This T cell receptor beta chain was documented in a study of T cell responses to AZD1222 COVID-19 vaccine. The assay was immunoSEQ multiplex PCR, and TCRdb's table has in-frame clones only and misses some. The sample consists of over 150,000 clones, about 92% of them appearing once. V was cut by 3 bases and J by 7 bases, with 15 bases left in between. Germline lookup yields CDR1 PRHDT and CDR2 FYEKMQ (reference sequence). This CDR3 is 14 amino acids long. This rearrangement joins TRBV13 to TRBJ1-1; D uncertain. The clonotype was recovered from an adult in good health. Sequencing used peripheral blood, obtained on day 0 of AZD1222 vaccination. The CDR3 region is CASSLFVGRGEAFF. For the CDR3, the DNA is TGTGCCAGCAGCTTGTTCGTCGGGCGGGGTGAAGCTTTCTTT.